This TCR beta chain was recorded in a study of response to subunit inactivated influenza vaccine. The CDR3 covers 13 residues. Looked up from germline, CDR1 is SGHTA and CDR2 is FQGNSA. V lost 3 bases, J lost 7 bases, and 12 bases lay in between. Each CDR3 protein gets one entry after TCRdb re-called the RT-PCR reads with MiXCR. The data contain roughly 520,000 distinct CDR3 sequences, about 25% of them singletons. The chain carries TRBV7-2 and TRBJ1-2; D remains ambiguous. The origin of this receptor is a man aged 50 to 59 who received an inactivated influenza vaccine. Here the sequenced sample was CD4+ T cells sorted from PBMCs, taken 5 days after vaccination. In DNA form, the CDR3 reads TGTGCCAGCAGCTTCACCCCTCCTCGTGGCTACACCTTC. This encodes CASSFTPPRGYTF.